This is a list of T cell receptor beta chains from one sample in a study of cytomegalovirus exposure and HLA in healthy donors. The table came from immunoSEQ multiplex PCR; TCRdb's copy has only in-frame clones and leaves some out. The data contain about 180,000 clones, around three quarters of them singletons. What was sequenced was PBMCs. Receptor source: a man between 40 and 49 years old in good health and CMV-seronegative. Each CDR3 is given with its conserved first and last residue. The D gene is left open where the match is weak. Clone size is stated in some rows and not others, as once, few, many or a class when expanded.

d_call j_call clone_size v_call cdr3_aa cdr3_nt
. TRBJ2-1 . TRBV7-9 CASSLVVSGYSHNEQFF TGTGCCAGCAGCTTAGTTGTGTCGGGGTACTCTCACAATGAGCAGTTCTTC
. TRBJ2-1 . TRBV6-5 CASSLDNEQFF TGTGCCAGCAGCCTTGACAATGAGCAGTTCTTC
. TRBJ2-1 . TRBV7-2 CASSLSRSGEQFF TGTGCCAGCAGCTTATCACGGTCCGGGGAGCAGTTCTTC
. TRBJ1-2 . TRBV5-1 CASSLVPGAQKGYTF TGCGCCAGCAGCTTGGTCCCAGGGGCGCAGAAGGGCTACACCTTC
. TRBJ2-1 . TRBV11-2 CASSLSSGFSYNEQFF TGTGCCAGCAGCTTAAGTAGCGGATTCTCCTACAATGAGCAGTTCTTC
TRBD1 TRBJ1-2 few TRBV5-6 CASSLLQGAECTF TGTGCCAGCAGCTTGTTACAGGGGGCAGAATGTACCTTC
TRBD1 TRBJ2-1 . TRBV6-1 CASSRDRGLRFF TGTGCCAGCAGTAGGGACAGGGGGTTAAGGTTCTTC
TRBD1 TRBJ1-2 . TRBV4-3 CASSPLGQVYGYTF TGCGCCAGCAGCCCCCTGGGACAGGTCTATGGCTACACCTTC
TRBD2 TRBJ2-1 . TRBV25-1 CASSTSGNYNEQFF TGTGCCAGCAGTACTAGCGGCAACTACAATGAGCAGTTCTTC
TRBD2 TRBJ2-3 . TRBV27 CASSLPGGPPNTQYF TGTGCCAGCAGTTTACCGGGGGGGCCCCCGAATACGCAGTATTTT
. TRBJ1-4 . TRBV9 CASSPRQSMANEKLFF TGTGCCAGCAGCCCCCGACAGTCCATGGCTAATGAAAAACTGTTTTTT
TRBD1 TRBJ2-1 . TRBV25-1 CASSGDRGDNEQFF TGTGCCAGCAGTGGGGACAGGGGCGACAATGAGCAGTTCTTC
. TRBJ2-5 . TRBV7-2 CASSLWLVDETQYF TGTGCCAGCAGCTTATGGCTAGTAGATGAGACCCAGTACTTC
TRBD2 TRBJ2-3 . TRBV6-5 CASSYSRGGSSDTQYF TGTGCCAGCAGTTACTCTCGGGGCGGGAGCTCCGATACGCAGTATTTT
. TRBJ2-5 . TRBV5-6 CASSPQGFRETQYF TGTGCCAGCAGCCCCCAGGGTTTCAGGGAGACCCAGTACTTC
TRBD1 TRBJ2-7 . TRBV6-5 CASTRRGPYEQYF TGTGCCAGCACCCGCAGGGGGCCCTACGAGCAGTACTTC
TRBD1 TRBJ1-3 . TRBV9 CASSVGTGTGNTIYF TGTGCCAGCAGCGTTGGGACAGGCACTGGAAACACCATATATTTT
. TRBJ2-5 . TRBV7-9 CASSLAITGQETQYF TGTGCCAGCAGCTTGGCTATTACGGGACAAGAGACCCAGTACTTC
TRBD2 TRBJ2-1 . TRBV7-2 CASSPRRLAGRNEQFF TGTGCCAGCAGCCCACGACGGCTAGCGGGGAGGAATGAGCAGTTCTTC
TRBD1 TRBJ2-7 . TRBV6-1 CASSEVGTGKNEQYF TGTGCCAGCAGTGAAGTTGGGACAGGGAAGAACGAGCAGTACTTC
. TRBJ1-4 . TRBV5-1 CASRRTEPNEKLFF TGCGCCAGCAGGAGGACAGAACCTAATGAAAAACTGTTTTTT
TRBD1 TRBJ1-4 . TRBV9 CASSVGGGSNEKLFF TGTGCCAGCAGCGTAGGAGGGGGCTCAAATGAAAAACTGTTTTTT
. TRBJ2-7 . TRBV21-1 CASTLREQYF TGTGCCAGCACCCTTCGCGAGCAGTACTTC
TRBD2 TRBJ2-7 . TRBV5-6 CASSLELADYEQYF TGTGCCAGCAGCTTGGAACTAGCGGACTACGAGCAGTACTTC
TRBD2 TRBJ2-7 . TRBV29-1 CSGRTSGSYEQYF TGCAGCGGGAGGACTAGCGGGAGCTACGAGCAGTACTTC
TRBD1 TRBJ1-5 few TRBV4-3 CASSQDRWTGDNQPQHF TGCGCCAGCAGCCAAGATCGGTGGACAGGGGACAATCAGCCCCAGCATTTT
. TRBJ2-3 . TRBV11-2 CASSSLRGPIDTQYF TGTGCCAGCAGCTCTCTGCGGGGGCCGATAGATACGCAGTATTTT
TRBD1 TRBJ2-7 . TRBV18 CASSPPGQGVYDEQYF TGTGCCAGCTCACCACCGGGACAGGGGGTTTACGACGAGCAGTACTTC
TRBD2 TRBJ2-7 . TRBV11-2 CASSQSGSPHEQYF TGTGCCAGCAGCCAAAGCGGGAGCCCCCACGAGCAGTACTTC
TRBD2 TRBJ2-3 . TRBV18 CASSPPKGGLAGGPTDTQYF TGTGCCAGCTCACCACCGAAGGGCGGCCTAGCGGGAGGGCCCACAGATACGCAGTATTTT
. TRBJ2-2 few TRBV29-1 CSAGQTNTGELFF TGCAGCGCTGGACAGACGAACACCGGGGAGCTGTTTTTT
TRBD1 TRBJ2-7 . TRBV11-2 CASSSPGTGVYEQYF TGTGCCAGCAGCTCTCCCGGGACAGGGGTTTACGAGCAGTACTTC
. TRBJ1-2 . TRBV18 CASSPTSAGQNYGYTF TGTGCCAGCTCACCGACCTCGGCAGGGCAAAACTATGGCTACACCTTC
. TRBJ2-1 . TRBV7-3 CASSLNGQPHNEQFF TGTGCCAGCAGCTTAAACGGACAGCCTCACAATGAGCAGTTCTTC
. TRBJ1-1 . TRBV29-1 CSVHQGLLMNTEAFF TGCAGCGTTCATCAGGGGTTACTCATGAACACTGAAGCTTTCTTT
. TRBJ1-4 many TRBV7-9 CASSLGSLATNEKLFF TGTGCCAGCAGCTTAGGGAGCTTGGCAACTAATGAAAAACTGTTTTTT
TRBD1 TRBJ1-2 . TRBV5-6 CASIPSGQGDGYTF TGTGCCAGCATCCCCTCGGGACAGGGGGATGGCTACACCTTC
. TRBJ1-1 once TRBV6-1 CASNRRQRVNTEAFF TGTGCCAGCAATCGACGGCAGCGGGTGAACACTGAAGCTTTCTTT
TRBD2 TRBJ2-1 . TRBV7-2 CASSPVASGNNEQFF TGTGCCAGCAGCCCGGTGGCTAGCGGGAACAATGAGCAGTTCTTC
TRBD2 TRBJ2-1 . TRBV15 CATSSFEAGGRSSYNEQFF TGTGCCACCAGCAGTTTCGAAGCGGGAGGGAGGAGCTCCTACAATGAGCAGTTCTTC
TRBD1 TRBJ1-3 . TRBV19 CASSSGTGGNTIYF TGTGCCAGTAGCTCCGGGACAGGTGGAAACACCATATATTTT
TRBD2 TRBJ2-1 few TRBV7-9 CASSLLAGVDEQFF TGTGCCAGCAGCTTACTAGCGGGGGTTGATGAGCAGTTCTTC
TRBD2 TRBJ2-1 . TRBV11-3 CASSSGGSGIYNEQFF TGTGCCAGCAGCTCCGGCGGTAGCGGGATCTACAATGAGCAGTTCTTC
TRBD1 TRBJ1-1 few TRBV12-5 CASAPVRGLGTEAFF TGTGCTAGTGCCCCCGTTAGGGGGCTCGGCACTGAAGCTTTCTTT
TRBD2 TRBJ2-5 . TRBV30 CAWSSGGVETQYF TGTGCCTGGAGTTCTGGGGGGGTGGAGACCCAGTACTTC
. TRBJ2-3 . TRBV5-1 CASSPQQVLATDTQYF TGCGCCAGCAGCCCGCAACAGGTTCTCGCCACAGATACGCAGTATTTT
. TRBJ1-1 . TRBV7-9 CASSPGSMNTEAFF TGTGCCAGCAGCCCCGGTTCGATGAACACTGAAGCTTTCTTT
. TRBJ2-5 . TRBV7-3 CASSPQEAGFQETQYF TGTGCCAGCAGCCCCCAGGAGGCGGGGTTTCAGGAGACCCAGTACTTC
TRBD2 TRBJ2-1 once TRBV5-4 CASTSGLAGLNEQFF TGTGCCAGCACCTCGGGCCTAGCGGGATTAAATGAGCAGTTCTTC
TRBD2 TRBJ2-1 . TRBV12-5 CASGHATGGLFF TGTGCTAGTGGTCACGCCACGGGGGGGCTGTTCTTC
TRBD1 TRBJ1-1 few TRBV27 CASSSLVRTGGPEAFF TGTGCCAGCAGTTCCCTGGTAAGGACAGGGGGACCTGAAGCTTTCTTT
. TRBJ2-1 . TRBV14 CASSQAGWDYNEQFF TGTGCCAGCAGCCAAGCAGGGTGGGACTACAATGAGCAGTTCTTC
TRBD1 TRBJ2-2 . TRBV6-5 CASKETGENGELFF TGTGCCAGCAAGGAGACAGGGGAAAACGGGGAGCTGTTTTTT
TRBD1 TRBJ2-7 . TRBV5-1 CASSLLLGQANEQYF TGCGCCAGCAGCCTTTTACTTGGACAGGCTAACGAGCAGTACTTC
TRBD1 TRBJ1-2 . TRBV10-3 CAISELGTGYKSDGYTF TGTGCCATCAGTGAGTTGGGGACAGGGTACAAAAGCGATGGCTACACCTTC